This is a list of T cell receptor beta chains from one sample in a study of T cell repertoires in cytomegalovirus infection. Using its own MiXCR run on the reads, TCRdb lists one record per CDR3 protein. The table has 60,000 to 80,000 distinct CDR3 sequences, 20% to 25% seen once. Their antigens remain unidentified. The source material was CD8+ T cells from cultured PBMCs, sampled from culture after CMV antigen stimulation. The receptor set was obtained from a human donor in good health (CMV status not recorded). Some clones in this sample may be carry-over from other donors' samples. Each CDR3 is given with its conserved first and last residue. The D gene is left open where the match is weak. Clone size is given for some rows only: seen once, a few or many times, or a class if the clone is expanded.

J: TRBJ2-7
V: TRBV12-3/TRBV12-4
size: few
D: TRBD2
DNA: TGTGCCAGCAGCCCCCTCACTAGCGGTTACGAGCAGTACTTC
CDR3: CASSPLTSGYEQYF

J: TRBJ1-4
V: TRBV7-9
size: few
D: NA
DNA: TGTGCCAGCAGCCTGGGGGGCAGGGGTGAAGAAAAACTGTTTTTT
CDR3: CASSLGGRGEEKLFF

J: TRBJ2-2
V: TRBV6-6
size: NA
D: NA
DNA: TGTGCCAGCAGTTATGTTATGAGCACCGGGGAGCTGTTTTTT
CDR3: CASSYVMSTGELFF

J: TRBJ1-1
V: TRBV7-9
size: NA
D: NA
DNA: TGTGCCAGCAGCTTAGAAGGTGGGAACACTGAAGCTTTCTTT
CDR3: CASSLEGGNTEAFF

J: TRBJ2-3
V: TRBV28
size: few
D: TRBD2
DNA: TGTGCCAGCAGTTTATATCAGGCGGGGGGGGCATCGGATACGCAGTATTTT
CDR3: CASSLYQAGGASDTQYF

J: TRBJ2-5
V: TRBV7-2
size: NA
D: NA
DNA: TGTGCCAGCAGCTCCAGTCACCAAGAGACCCAGTACTTC
CDR3: CASSSSHQETQYF

J: TRBJ2-3
V: TRBV11-2
size: few
D: NA
DNA: TGTGCCAGCAGCCCCCACGGGGGATGGGCAGATACGCAGTATTTT
CDR3: CASSPHGGWADTQYF

J: TRBJ1-6
V: TRBV6-6
size: few
D: TRBD1
DNA: TGTGCCAGCAGTTCGAGGGGGCGCGGGTCGAATTCACCCCTCCACTTT
CDR3: CASSSRGRGSNSPLHF

J: TRBJ2-1
V: TRBV11-2
size: few
D: NA
DNA: TGTGCCAGCAGCGCAACCGGGGCCCAGTACAATGAGCAGTTCTTC
CDR3: CASSATGAQYNEQFF

J: TRBJ1-5
V: TRBV6-6
size: few
D: NA
DNA: TGTGCCAGCAGTTACTCGTCTTGGGACCCCAGCAATCAGCCCCAGCATTTT
CDR3: CASSYSSWDPSNQPQHF

J: TRBJ2-1
V: TRBV11-2
size: few
D: NA
DNA: TGTGCCAGCAGCTTAGGAGGCTTTGGGAGTCAGTTCTTC
CDR3: CASSLGGFGSQFF

J: TRBJ1-5
V: TRBV27
size: NA
D: NA
DNA: TGTGCCAGCAGTCCCGGACGCAATCAGCCCCAGCATTTT
CDR3: CASSPGRNQPQHF

J: TRBJ2-3
V: TRBV6-6
size: NA
D: NA
DNA: TGTGCCAGCACCCACTGGGGTTCGGGCACAGATACGCAGTATTTT
CDR3: CASTHWGSGTDTQYF

J: TRBJ2-3
V: TRBV7-2
size: few
D: TRBD2
DNA: TGTGCCAGTATTAGCGGGGGGGCTAGCACAGATACGCAGTATTTT
CDR3: CASISGGASTDTQYF

J: TRBJ2-3
V: TRBV7-8
size: few
D: TRBD2
DNA: TGTGCCAGCAGCTTACCCGGGACTACCACAGATACGCAGTATTTT
CDR3: CASSLPGTTTDTQYF

J: TRBJ2-5
V: TRBV7-8
size: NA
D: NA
DNA: TGTGCCAGCAGCTTAGGAGTGGATGGCGAGACCCAGTACTTC
CDR3: CASSLGVDGETQYF

J: TRBJ2-5
V: TRBV7-2
size: NA
D: NA
DNA: TGTGCCAGCAGCTTATACCCAGCGCAAGAGACCCAGTACTTC
CDR3: CASSLYPAQETQYF

J: TRBJ1-2
V: TRBV6-6
size: few
D: NA
DNA: TGTGCCAGCAGTTACTCGCTCGGGACGGACTATGGCTACACCTTC
CDR3: CASSYSLGTDYGYTF

J: TRBJ2-5
V: TRBV6-6
size: few
D: NA
DNA: TGTGCCAGCAGCGCCGGGTACCAAGAGACCCAGTACTTC
CDR3: CASSAGYQETQYF

J: TRBJ1-2
V: TRBV7-8
size: few
D: TRBD1
DNA: TGTGCCAGCAGCCTAACAGGGGGCGCGACCGGCTACACCTTC
CDR3: CASSLTGGATGYTF

J: TRBJ1-2
V: TRBV4-1
size: few
D: TRBD1
DNA: TGCGCCAGCAGCCAAACACAGGGGTTAGAGGATGGCTACACCTTC
CDR3: CASSQTQGLEDGYTF

J: TRBJ2-7
V: TRBV7-9
size: few
D: NA
DNA: TGTGCCAGCAGCTCTAACGGGCCCCTTCCGTACGAGCAGTACTTC
CDR3: CASSSNGPLPYEQYF

J: TRBJ1-6
V: TRBV7-8
size: few
D: NA
DNA: TGTGCCAGCAGCTTAGAATTGTATAATTCACCCCTCCACTTT
CDR3: CASSLELYNSPLHF

J: TRBJ2-7
V: TRBV7-2
size: NA
D: TRBD2
DNA: TGTGCCAGCAGCCCCGGACTAGCGGGGGCCCTCGAGCAGTACTTC
CDR3: CASSPGLAGALEQYF

J: TRBJ2-1
V: TRBV7-9
size: few
D: NA
DNA: TGTGCCAGCAGCCCCCCCCATGGTCCGAAGGACGAGCAGTTCTTC
CDR3: CASSPPHGPKDEQFF

J: TRBJ1-1
V: TRBV7-9
size: few
D: NA
DNA: TGTGCCAGCACCCCCCGGGGCACTGAAGCTTTCTTT
CDR3: CASTPRGTEAFF

J: TRBJ1-6
V: TRBV2
size: many
D: NA
DNA: TGTGCCAGCAGTTTAACCGGGACGATGGCGGATTCACCCCTCCACTTT
CDR3: CASSLTGTMADSPLHF

J: TRBJ2-1
V: TRBV2
size: NA
D: TRBD1
DNA: TGTGCCAGCAGTGTAGGCCGGGACAGGGGTTACAATGAGCAGTTCTTC
CDR3: CASSVGRDRGYNEQFF

J: TRBJ1-3
V: TRBV7-8
size: NA
D: NA
DNA: TGTGCCAGCAGCTTCCCGGCGGGAAACACCATATATTTT
CDR3: CASSFPAGNTIYF

J: TRBJ1-5
V: TRBV6-6
size: NA
D: NA
DNA: TGTGCCAGCAGTTACCCGGGGAGCAATCAGCCCCAGCATTTT
CDR3: CASSYPGSNQPQHF

J: TRBJ2-1
V: TRBV12-3/TRBV12-4
size: few
D: TRBD1
DNA: TGTGCCAGCAGTCCCGACAGGGGTTCCTACAATGAGCAGTTCTTC
CDR3: CASSPDRGSYNEQFF

J: TRBJ2-3
V: TRBV4-1
size: NA
D: TRBD2
DNA: TGCGCCAGCAGCCAAGAAGGATCTAGCGGGCGTCTTGGCACAGATACGCAGTATTTT
CDR3: CASSQEGSSGRLGTDTQYF

J: TRBJ1-1
V: TRBV12-3/TRBV12-4
size: few
D: TRBD1
DNA: TGTGCCAGCAGTCCCCCGGGACAGGTGAACACTGAAGCTTTCTTT
CDR3: CASSPPGQVNTEAFF

J: TRBJ1-2
V: TRBV7-2
size: few
D: NA
DNA: TGTGCCAGCAGCCCAGCCGGGACGATAGAATTC
CDR3: CASSPAGTIEF

J: TRBJ2-3
V: TRBV19
size: few
D: NA
DNA: TGTGCCAGTGACGGTCGGGATACGCAGTATTTT
CDR3: CASDGRDTQYF

J: TRBJ2-3
V: TRBV10-3
size: NA
D: NA
DNA: TGTGCCATCACCTCCGACAGGGATACGCAGTATTTT
CDR3: CAITSDRDTQYF

J: TRBJ1-2
V: TRBV5-1
size: few
D: NA
DNA: TGCGCCAGCAGCTCCCTCAACCGGGACAAGAACTATGGCTACACCTTC
CDR3: CASSSLNRDKNYGYTF

J: TRBJ2-7
V: TRBV7-9
size: few
D: NA
DNA: TGTGCCAGCAGCGAGGACAGCCGCTCCTACGAGCAGTACTTC
CDR3: CASSEDSRSYEQYF

J: TRBJ2-3
V: TRBV11-3
size: few
D: TRBD2
DNA: TGTGCCAGCAGCCCCAGCGGGGGGCCCACAGATACGCAGTATTTT
CDR3: CASSPSGGPTDTQYF

J: TRBJ2-7
V: TRBV30
size: few
D: NA
DNA: TGTGCCTGGAGTTTAGGGTGGGAGCAGTACTTC
CDR3: CAWSLGWEQYF

J: TRBJ1-2
V: TRBV4-3
size: few
D: NA
DNA: TGCGCCAGCAGCCTCTCCCCGGAGACCATATCCTATGGCTACACCTTC
CDR3: CASSLSPETISYGYTF

J: TRBJ2-1
V: TRBV27
size: NA
D: TRBD1
DNA: TGTGCCAGCAGTTTAGGAGGGACAGGGGCCTACAATGAGCAGTTCTTC
CDR3: CASSLGGTGAYNEQFF

J: TRBJ1-6
V: TRBV7-2
size: NA
D: NA
DNA: TGTGCCAGCAGCTTATTAGGGAATGATTCACCCCTCCACTTT
CDR3: CASSLLGNDSPLHF

J: TRBJ1-2
V: TRBV28
size: many
D: NA
DNA: TGTGCCAGCAGTTTCAGGGATTATGGCTACACCTTC
CDR3: CASSFRDYGYTF

J: TRBJ1-5
V: TRBV9
size: few
D: NA
DNA: TGTGCCAGCAGCGCCGGGACCCTGAGAGATCAGCCCCAGCATTTT
CDR3: CASSAGTLRDQPQHF

J: TRBJ2-6
V: TRBV19
size: NA
D: NA
DNA: TGTGCCAGTAGTATAGATGGGGGCTCTGGGGCCAACGTCCTGACTTTC
CDR3: CASSIDGGSGANVLTF

J: TRBJ1-4
V: TRBV29-1
size: few
D: TRBD1
DNA: TGCAGCGTTTATCAGGGGGCATATAATGAAAAACTGTTTTTT
CDR3: CSVYQGAYNEKLFF

J: TRBJ2-1
V: TRBV27
size: NA
D: NA
DNA: TGTGCCAGCAGTTTAGGGCAGCCAAGTCGTCGTGAGCAGTTCTTC
CDR3: CASSLGQPSRREQFF

J: TRBJ1-2
V: TRBV12-3/TRBV12-4
size: NA
D: TRBD1
DNA: TGTGCCAGCAATATGCCGGGACAGGGGTTCTATGGCTACACCTTC
CDR3: CASNMPGQGFYGYTF

J: TRBJ2-1
V: TRBV4-2
size: NA
D: NA
DNA: TGTGCCAGCAGCCCTTACCGGGACTCCAATGAGCAGTTCTTC
CDR3: CASSPYRDSNEQFF

J: TRBJ2-7
V: TRBV7-9
size: NA
D: NA
DNA: TGTGCCAGCAGCCCCGGTAACGAGCAGTACTTC
CDR3: CASSPGNEQYF

J: TRBJ1-1
V: TRBV12-3/TRBV12-4
size: many
D: NA
DNA: TGTGCCAGCAGATCTCCTGATGAAGCTTTCTTT
CDR3: CASRSPDEAFF

J: TRBJ2-1
V: TRBV4-1
size: NA
D: TRBD2
DNA: TGCGCCAGCAGCCGAGCGGGGGAGAAGATGGACAATGAGCAGTTCTTC
CDR3: CASSRAGEKMDNEQFF

J: TRBJ2-5
V: TRBV29-1
size: NA
D: NA
DNA: TGCAGCGTTGACAGCGTGAGACTCGGGGAGACCCAGTACTTC
CDR3: CSVDSVRLGETQYF

J: TRBJ2-1
V: TRBV7-2
size: few
D: NA
DNA: TGTGCCTCCCGAGGGACTCGGTCCTACAATGAGCAGTTCTTC
CDR3: CASRGTRSYNEQFF

J: TRBJ2-2
V: TRBV27
size: many
D: NA
DNA: TGTGCCAGCAGTTTTACGTTCGGGGGTACCGGGGAGCTGTTTTTT
CDR3: CASSFTFGGTGELFF

J: TRBJ2-2
V: TRBV7-2
size: few
D: TRBD2
DNA: TGTGCCAGCAGCTCGATTCCGGGACTAGGGGTAGGGGAGCTGTTTTTT
CDR3: CASSSIPGLGVGELFF

J: TRBJ2-1
V: TRBV7-2
size: NA
D: NA
DNA: TGTGCCAGCAGCTTAGAGGCGGGGCCCCTGGATGAGCAGTTCTTC
CDR3: CASSLEAGPLDEQFF

J: TRBJ2-7
V: TRBV11-2
size: NA
D: NA
DNA: TGTGCCAGCAGCCAAGGGGAGCAGTACTTC
CDR3: CASSQGEQYF

J: TRBJ1-1
V: TRBV19
size: few
D: NA
DNA: TGTGCCAGTAGTGTAGGTAGCTACACTGAAGCTTTCTTT
CDR3: CASSVGSYTEAFF